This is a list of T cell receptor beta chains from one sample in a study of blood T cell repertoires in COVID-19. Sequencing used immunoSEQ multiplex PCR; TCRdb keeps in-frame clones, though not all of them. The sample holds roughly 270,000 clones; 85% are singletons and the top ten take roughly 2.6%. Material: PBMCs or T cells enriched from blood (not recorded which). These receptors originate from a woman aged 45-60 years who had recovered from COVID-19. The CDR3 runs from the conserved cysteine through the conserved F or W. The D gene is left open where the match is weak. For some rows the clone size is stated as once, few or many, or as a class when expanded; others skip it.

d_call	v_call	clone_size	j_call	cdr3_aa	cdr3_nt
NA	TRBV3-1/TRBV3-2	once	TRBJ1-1	CASSQVVRGTEAFF	TGTGCCAGCAGCCAAGTAGTAAGGGGCACTGAAGCTTTCTTT
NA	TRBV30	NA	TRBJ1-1	CAETVLNTEAFF	TGTGCCGAGACAGTCCTGAACACTGAAGCTTTCTTT
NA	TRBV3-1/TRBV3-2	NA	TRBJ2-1	CASTPSSYNEQFF	TGTGCCAGCACCCCGAGCTCCTACAATGAGCAGTTCTTC
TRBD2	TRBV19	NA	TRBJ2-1	CASSISSSGGTNEQFF	TGTGCCAGTAGTATTAGCTCCAGCGGGGGGACCAATGAGCAGTTCTTC
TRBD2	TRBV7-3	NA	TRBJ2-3	CASSLTGGGGFTDTQYF	TGTGCCAGCAGCTTAACTGGCGGGGGAGGATTCACAGATACGCAGTATTTT
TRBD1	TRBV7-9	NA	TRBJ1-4	CASSPGGTGADEKLFF	TGTGCCAGCAGCCCGGGCGGGACAGGGGCGGATGAAAAACTGTTTTTT
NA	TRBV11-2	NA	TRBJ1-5	CASSLDMATVHQPQHF	TGTGCCAGCAGCTTAGATATGGCAACAGTTCATCAGCCCCAGCATTTT
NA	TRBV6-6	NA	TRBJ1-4	CASIRGGGTNEKLFF	TGTGCCAGCATCCGCGGCGGGGGAACTAATGAAAAACTGTTTTTT
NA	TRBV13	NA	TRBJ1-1	CASSLFAANTEAFF	TGTGCCAGCAGCTTATTTGCGGCGAACACTGAAGCTTTCTTT
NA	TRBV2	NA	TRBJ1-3	CASSSTGNTIYF	TGTGCCAGCAGTTCCACTGGAAACACCATATATTTT
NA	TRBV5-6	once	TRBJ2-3	CASSLLRLQDTQYF	TGTGCCAGCAGCTTGTTGAGGCTTCAAGATACGCAGTATTTT
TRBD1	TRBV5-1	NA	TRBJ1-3	CASSPDRGSGNTIYF	TGCGCCAGCAGCCCGGACAGGGGCTCTGGAAACACCATATATTTT
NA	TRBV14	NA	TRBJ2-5	CASSQEDWISMYF	TGTGCCAGCAGCCAAGAGGACTGGATTAGCATGTACTTC
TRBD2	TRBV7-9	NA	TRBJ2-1	CASSLEGAGLFF	TGTGCCAGCAGCTTGGAGGGAGCGGGGCTGTTCTTC
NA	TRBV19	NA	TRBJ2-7	CASSSGAGPYEQYF	TGTGCCAGTAGTTCTGGGGCAGGTCCCTACGAGCAGTACTTC
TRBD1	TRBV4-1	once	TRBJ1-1	CASSQGTGWTEAFF	TGCGCCAGCAGCCAAGGGACAGGGTGGACTGAAGCTTTCTTT
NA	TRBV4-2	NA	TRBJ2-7	CASSQDNSLDYEQYF	TGTGCCAGCAGCCAAGATAATTCCCTAGACTACGAGCAGTACTTC
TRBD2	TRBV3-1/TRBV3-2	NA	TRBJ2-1	CASSKEVAGGFLNEQFF	TGTGCCAGCAGTAAAGAGGTAGCGGGGGGGTTCCTAAATGAGCAGTTCTTC
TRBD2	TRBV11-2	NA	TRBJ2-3	CASRFGGERIYDTQYF	TGTGCCAGCAGGTTCGGGGGGGAAAGGATTTATGATACGCAGTATTTT
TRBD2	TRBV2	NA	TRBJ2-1	CASRAGTSGYNEQFF	TGTGCCAGCAGAGCCGGGACTAGCGGCTACAATGAGCAGTTCTTC
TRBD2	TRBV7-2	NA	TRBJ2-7	CASSPSGRSSYEQYF	TGTGCCAGCAGCCCTAGCGGGAGGAGCTCCTACGAGCAGTACTTC
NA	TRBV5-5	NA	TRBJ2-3	CASSGDKPYTDTQYF	TGTGCCAGCAGCGGGGACAAACCATACACAGATACGCAGTATTTT
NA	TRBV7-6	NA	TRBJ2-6	CASSLAPGSGANVLTF	TGTGCCAGCAGCTTAGCGCCGGGCTCTGGGGCCAACGTCCTGACTTTC
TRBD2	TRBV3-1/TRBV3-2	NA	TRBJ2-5	CASSQGTAGLAEETQYF	TGTGCCAGCAGCCAAGGAACGGCAGGGCTAGCGGAAGAGACCCAGTACTTC
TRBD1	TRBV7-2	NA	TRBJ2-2	CASSLRQGAGELFF	TGTGCCAGCAGCTTAAGGCAGGGGGCCGGGGAGCTGTTTTTT
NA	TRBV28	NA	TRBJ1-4	CASSSHSEKLFF	TGTGCCAGCAGTTCCCACAGCGAAAAACTGTTTTTT
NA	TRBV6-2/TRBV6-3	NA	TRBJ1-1	CASSYSSGGEAFF	TGTGCCAGCAGTTACTCGAGCGGCGGTGAAGCTTTCTTT
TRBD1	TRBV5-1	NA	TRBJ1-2	CASSVGQGSGYGYTF	TGCGCCAGCAGCGTAGGACAGGGGAGCGGCTATGGCTACACCTTC
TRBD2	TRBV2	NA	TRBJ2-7	CASRYGTSATYEQYF	TGTGCCAGCAGATACGGGACTAGCGCGACCTACGAGCAGTACTTC
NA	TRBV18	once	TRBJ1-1	CASSPRTLNTEAFF	TGTGCCAGCTCACCGCGGACACTGAACACTGAAGCTTTCTTT
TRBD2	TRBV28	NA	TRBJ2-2	CASTSSGGARPGELFF	TGTGCCAGCACCTCTAGCGGGGGGGCCAGGCCCGGGGAGCTGTTTTTT
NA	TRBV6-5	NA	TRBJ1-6	CASSYEDNSPLHF	TGTGCCAGCAGTTACGAGGATAATTCACCCCTCCACTTT
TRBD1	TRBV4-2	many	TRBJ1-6	CASSQEAGTGYSLYNSPLHF	TGTGCCAGCAGCCAGGAGGCCGGGACAGGGTATTCGCTTTATAATTCACCCCTCCACTTT
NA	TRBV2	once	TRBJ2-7	CASTRQESNEQYF	TGTGCCAGCACTCGACAGGAATCCAACGAGCAGTACTTC
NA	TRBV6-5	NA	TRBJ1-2	CASISRASNYGYTF	TGTGCCAGCATTAGCAGGGCTTCTAACTATGGCTACACCTTC
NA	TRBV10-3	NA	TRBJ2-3	CAVSLAGAADTQYF	TGTGCCGTTTCCTTAGCTGGGGCGGCAGATACGCAGTATTTT
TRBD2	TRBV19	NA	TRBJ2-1	CASSPGSGGEQFF	TGTGCCAGTAGTCCCGGTAGCGGGGGTGAGCAGTTCTTC